This TCR beta chain derives from a study of blood T cell repertoires in COVID-19. Only in-frame clones appear in the TCRdb table, and some are missing; sequencing was by immunoSEQ multiplex PCR. The sample records 80,000 to 90,000 clones, around nine tenths being singletons. The length of the CDR3 is 16 residues. The trim removed 3 bases at V and 7 bases at J, leaving 9 bases unmatched. The germline gives CDR1 SEHNR, CDR2 FQNEAQ (reference sequence). This receptor was identified in a man aged 55 to 70 with acute or convalescent COVID-19. Sequencing was carried out using peripheral blood. This rearrangement joins TRBV7-9 to TRBJ1-4, with TRBD1 identical over 9 bases. The CDR3 DNA reads as TGTGCCAGCAGCTTCCGAAAGACAGGGGGGTTTGAAAAACTGTTTTTT. Its protein is CASSFRKTGGFEKLFF.